These 24 T cell receptor beta chains originate from one sample sequenced in a study of beta chain features in type 1 diabetes. Whole-study findings and limits: Within each of all four CD4+ subsets, Type 1 diabetes patients had TCRB CDR3s that were moderately but significantly shorter.

These receptors' antigens are unknown. The sequenced template was cDNA made from the entire isolated RNA. Here immunoSEQ multiplex PCR was the method, and the copy in TCRdb shows in-frame clones only, minus some. The data hold under 300,000 clones, with around 22% observed a single time. The source material was naive CD4+ T cells from blood. Every receptor here comes from a woman aged 25-40 years with type 1 diabetes.

This chain joins TRBV5-4 and TRBJ2-7; D perhaps matches TRBD2 (5 bases). The CDR3 consists of 15 residues. Germline-derived CDR1 and CDR2 are SGHNT and YYREEE (reference sequence). V dropped 0 bases and J dropped 0 bases, with 10 bases sitting between them. CDR3 sequence reads: CASSLGTLSSYEQYF. The CDR3 DNA is TGTGCCAGCAGCTTGGGGACTCTTAGCTCCTACGAGCAGTACTTC. Complete variable domain (other parts from reference TRBV5-4 and TRBJ2-7): ETGVTQSPTHLIKTRGQQVTLRCSSQSGHNTVSWYQQALGQGPQFIFQYYREEENGRGNFPPRFSGLQFPNYSSELNVNALELDDSALYLCASSLGTLSSYEQYFGPGTRLTVT.

V usage is TRBV7-9 and J usage is TRBJ2-3; D gene unclear. The CDR3 is 13 residues long. The germline CDR1 and CDR2 sequences are SEHNR and FQNEAQ (reference sequence). Trimming pared 4 bases from V and 0 bases from J, leaving 5 bases between. The CDR3: CASSSPSTDTQYF. CDR3 DNA: TGTGCCAGCAGCTCCCCAAGCACAGATACGCAGTATTTT.

This clone was seen only a few times. This chain links TRBV30 with TRBJ1-2; D is perhaps TRBD1 (6 bases). The CDR3 extends over 15 amino acids. CDR1 GTSNPN and CDR2 SVGIG come from the germline V gene (reference sequence). V shed 0 bases and J shed 8 bases, with 19 bases lying between them. DNA for the CDR3: TGTGCCTGGAGTGTAGGCCTTTCAGGGGCGGAGGGCTACACCTTC. Its translation: CAWSVGLSGAEGYTF. Drawing the rest from reference TRBV30 and TRBJ1-2, the complete variable domain is SQTIHQWPATLVQPVGSPLSLECTVEGTSNPNLYWYRQAAGRGLQLLFYSVGIGQISSEVPQNLSASRPQDRQFILSSKKLLLSDSGFYLCAWSVGLSGAEGYTFGSGTRLTVV.

A few counts support this clone. The V and J genes are TRBV5-1 and TRBJ2-5; 7 positions match TRBD1. The CDR3 covers 14 residues. The junction had 3 bases not matched to a gene; V was cut back by 3 bases and J by 1 base. CDR1 and CDR2 (germline): SGHRS, YFSETQ. The CDR3 loop reads CASSSRQGQETQYF. CDR3 DNA: TGCGCCAGCAGCTCACGACAGGGCCAAGAGACCCAGTACTTC.

The rearrangement uses TRBV4-2 and TRBJ1-2; D is ambiguous. CDR1 is LGHNA and CDR2 is YNFKEQ in the germline V gene. CDR3 length: 16 residues. V was pared by 0 bases and J by 2 bases, with 13 bases between. CDR3 coding DNA: TGTGCCAGCAGCCAAGATGGGCGCCGGTCGAACTATGGCTACACCTTC. Residues: CASSQDGRRSNYGYTF.

V and J are TRBV28 and TRBJ1-4; 10 nucleotides align to TRBD1. Trimming took 6 bases from V and 6 from J; bases not matched to a gene: 7. This CDR3 is built from 15 residues. Germline V CDR1 and CDR2: MDHEN, SYDVKM. CDR3 sequence (DNA): TGTGCCAGCAGAGAGGGACAGGGGATCTATGAAAAACTGTTTTTT. Its translation: CASREGQGIYEKLFF.

This clone was seen only a few times. V usage is TRBV2 and J usage is TRBJ1-2; maybe TRBD1 (5 bases). Germline-derived CDR1 and CDR2 are SNHLY and FYNNEI. V lost 6 bases, J lost 4 bases, and 15 bases lay in between. The CDR3 contains 14 residues. CDR3 residues: CASSPLGPSYGYTF. The CDR3 nucleotides are TGTGCCAGCAGCCCTTTGGGGCCATCCTATGGCTACACCTTC.

V usage is TRBV18 and J usage is TRBJ1-1; 8 nucleotides agree with TRBD1. The CDR3 is made up of 13 amino acids. V lost 5 bases to trimming and J lost 5 bases; unmatched junction nucleotides: 4. CDR1 is KGHSH and CDR2 is LQKENI in the germline V gene. This CDR3 is CASSTDRVTEAFF. CDR3 DNA: TGTGCCAGCTCAACGGACAGGGTAACTGAAGCTTTCTTT.

This clone was observed a handful of times. The CDR3 nucleotides read TGTGCCAGCAGTGAAGCGCTGGACAGGTCTAGGGAGACCCAGTACTTC. This translates into CASSEALDRSRETQYF. The chain is built from TRBV2 and TRBJ2-5, with 7 bases that match TRBD1. With 0 bases clipped from V and 5 bases from J, the junction kept 9 bases outside the gene matches. Germline V gene lookup returns CDR1 SNHLY and CDR2 FYNNEI. This CDR3 comprises 16 residues.

Only a few counts were recorded for this clone. The rearrangement links TRBV4-2 to TRBJ2-7, with 11 positions matching TRBD2. Germline assignment: CDR1 LGHNA and CDR2 YNFKEQ. Trimming removed 0 bases from V and 2 bases from J; junction bases left unmatched: 0. This CDR3 contains 15 residues. CDR3 protein: CASSQELAGAYEQYF. The DNA for the CDR3 is TGTGCCAGCAGCCAAGAACTAGCGGGAGCCTACGAGCAGTACTTC.

This clone came up a few times. The V and J genes are TRBV7-2 and TRBJ2-5, with 7 bases fitting TRBD2. Losses at the gene ends were 3 bases for V and 7 bases for J; bases not matched to a gene: 5. CDR1 is SGHTA, CDR2 FQGNSA, per germline. The CDR3 sequence is 13 residues long. CDR3 sequence: CASSFGPGGTQYF. Written as DNA, the CDR3 is TGTGCCAGCAGCTTTGGTCCGGGAGGGACCCAGTACTTC.

CDR3 amino acids: CASSLESAGPTDTQYF. CDR3 in DNA: TGTGCCAGCAGCTTAGAATCAGCGGGACCCACAGATACGCAGTATTTT. V is TRBV7-6 and J is TRBJ2-3; 7 bases agree with TRBD2. This CDR3 contains 16 residues. Germline V gives CDR1 SGHVS, CDR2 FNYEAQ. Germline trimming cut 1 base from V and 2 bases from J; bases unmatched to any gene: 6.

V gene TRBV9 combines with J gene TRBJ1-1; D uncertain. The CDR3 extends over 13 amino acids. The V end was cut by 0 bases, the J end by 1 base, with 4 bases between. Germline assignment: CDR1 SGDLS and CDR2 YYNGEE. DNA for the CDR3: TGTGCCAGCAGCGTAGCTTCGAACACTGAAGCTTTCTTT. Encoded protein: CASSVASNTEAFF.

This clone was seen only a few times. The chain couples TRBV14 to TRBJ2-2; no firm D call. Germline CDR1 reads SGHDN; CDR2 reads FVKESK. V was clipped by 2 bases and J by 6 bases, with 13 bases between them. This CDR3 has 15 amino acids. CDR3 bases: TGTGCCAGCAGCCAAATGAACGGAGTGGCCGGGGAGCTGTTTTTT. Encoded protein: CASSQMNGVAGELFF.

This clone was found a few times. The chain uses TRBV2 and TRBJ2-1, with unresolved D. CDR1 SNHLY and CDR2 FYNNEI come from the germline V gene. The CDR3 loop spans 12 amino acids. The V and J ends lost 0 bases and 12 bases respectively, with 9 bases between them. The CDR3 nucleotides read TGTGCCAGCAGTGAAGCGGTAGCCAGGCAGTTCTTC. It codes for CASSEAVARQFF.

The sample holds a few counts of this clone. The genes are TRBV9 and TRBJ2-3; D is unresolved. The CDR3 loop spans 14 amino acids. Germline V CDR1 and CDR2: SGDLS, YYNGEE. Trimming took 3 bases from V and 2 from J, leaving 10 bases between them. The CDR3 nucleotides are TGTGCCAGCAGCGCCCCTAGTCCCACAGATACGCAGTATTTT. The encoded protein is CASSAPSPTDTQYF.

The chain has TRBV5-1 and TRBJ2-5, with 7 bases fitting TRBD1. The CDR3 length is 14 residues. From germline, CDR1 is SGHRS and CDR2 YFSETQ. J lost 0 bases, V lost 5 bases, and 4 bases had no gene match. The CDR3 nucleotides read TGCGCCAGCAGACAGGGGAACGACCAAGAGACCCAGTACTTC. It specifies CASRQGNDQETQYF.

V and J are TRBV7-3 and TRBJ1-2; 9 bases align to TRBD1. The germline gives CDR1 SGHTA, CDR2 FQGTGA. This CDR3 is 13 amino acids long. V dropped 5 bases and J dropped 6; count of bases not matched to a gene: 4. CDR3 nucleotides: TGTGCCAGCAGCCCTGGGACAGGGAATGGCTACACCTTC. It encodes CASSPGTGNGYTF.

CDR3 sequence (DNA): TGTGCCAGCAGCCCCACCGGGGGGTTGGCAGATACGCAGTATTTT. Protein: CASSPTGGLADTQYF. V is TRBV7-3 and J is TRBJ2-3; TRBD2 matches 7 bases. Germline values: CDR1 SGHTA, CDR2 FQGTGA. V lost 5 bases and J lost 4; bases outside the gene matches: 9. CDR3 size: 15 residues. Full variable domain (missing parts from reference TRBV7-3 and TRBJ2-3): GAGVSQTPSNKVTEKGKYVELRCDPISGHTALYWYRQSLGQGPEFLIYFQGTGAADDSGLPNDRFFAVRPEGSVSTLKIQRTERGDSAVYLCASSPTGGLADTQYFGPGTRLTVL.

The V call is TRBV30, the J call TRBJ1-2; 7 bases line up with TRBD1. This CDR3 contains 14 residues. Germline CDR1 and CDR2: GTSNPN and SVGIG (reference sequence). V shed 1 base and J 8 bases; nucleotides not matched to a gene: 10. The CDR3: CAWSGAGTVWGYTF. The CDR3 DNA reads TGTGCCTGGAGTGGGGCAGGGACAGTTTGGGGCTACACCTTC.

The chain recombines TRBV30 with TRBJ2-7; 9 nucleotides match TRBD2. The CDR3 loop spans 13 amino acids. Germline values: CDR1 GTSNPN, CDR2 SVGIG (reference sequence). Trimming took 4 bases from V and 0 from J; bases not matched to a gene: 1. This CDR3 is CAWTSGASYEQYF. The CDR3 DNA sequence: TGTGCCTGGACTAGCGGGGCCTCCTACGAGCAGTACTTC.

This clone has only a few counts. The chain links TRBV29-1 to TRBJ1-1, with D tentatively TRBD1 (6 bases). The CDR3 has 11 residues. The V and J ends lost 5 bases and 11 bases respectively, with 15 bases between them. The V gene's germline CDR1 is SQVTM and CDR2 ANQGSEA. The CDR3 DNA follows: TGCAGCGTTACACAGGGATCGGGGGCTTTCTTT. Protein product: CSVTQGSGAFF.

This clone has more than one count but fewer than ten. The chain employs TRBV4-2 and TRBJ2-1; possible D gene TRBD1, 7 bases. V lost 4 bases and J lost 5, with 24 bases in between. Germline V gene sequence: CDR1 LGHNA, CDR2 YNFKEQ. This CDR3 contains 18 residues. The CDR3 DNA reads TGTGCCAGCAGCCTTGAACAGGGCGGGGACAGAAAGGACAATGAGCAGTTCTTC. Residues: CASSLEQGGDRKDNEQFF.

This clone was detected only a few times. The genes are TRBV29-1 and TRBJ2-4; tentative D call: TRBD2 (6 bases). Deletions cut 2 bases from V and 4 bases from J, with 15 bases between. This CDR3 comprises 15 residues. Looked up from germline, CDR1 is SQVTM and CDR2 is ANQGSEA. CDR3: CSVEIGGGVKNIQYF. In DNA, the CDR3 is TGCAGCGTTGAAATCGGGGGTGGAGTAAAAAACATTCAGTACTTC.